One sample yielded the 25 T cell receptor beta chains listed below, sequenced in a study of blood T cell repertoires in COVID-19. Libraries were prepared by immunoSEQ multiplex PCR; TCRdb keeps only in-frame clonotypes and omits some of them. Of about 200,000 clones detected, about four fifths appear once; the ten largest clones hold 7.5%. Material for sequencing was PBMCs or T cells enriched from blood (not recorded which). These receptors all stem from a man aged 40-50 years who had recovered from COVID-19.

This clone was seen only once. The chain has TRBV28 and TRBJ2-1; D perhaps matches TRBD2 (5 bases). This CDR3 is built from 13 residues. Germline loops: CDR1 MDHEN, CDR2 SYDVKM. V was clipped by 10 bases and J by 1 base, with 11 bases between them. CDR3 nucleotide sequence: TGTGCCATGAGGGTAATGTCCTACAATGAGCAGTTCTTC. It specifies CAMRVMSYNEQFF.

The rearrangement links TRBV5-1 to TRBJ1-1; TRBD1 agrees at 8 bases. V dropped 3 bases and J dropped 6; count of bases not matched to a gene: 7. Germline CDR1 is SGHRS and CDR2 is YFSETQ. CDR3 length: 14 residues. In nucleotides, the CDR3 is TGCGCCAGCAGCTGGACAGGGAGTATCTCTGAAGCTTTCTTT. As protein: CASSWTGSISEAFF.

This clone has just a few counts. This chain uses TRBV4-1 with TRBJ2-7, with D hard to call. Trimming took off 4 bases at V and 0 bases at J, with 19 bases between the two ends. The CDR3 has 17 residues. Germline loops: CDR1 MGHRA, CDR2 YSYEKL. CDR3 DNA: TGCGCCAGCAGCCTTACCAGGAAGGCTACTGACTCCTACGAGCAGTACTTC. This gives the protein CASSLTRKATDSYEQYF.

This chain joins TRBV4-2 and TRBJ1-3; 8 bases fit TRBD1. V was clipped by 4 bases and J by 2 bases; unmatched bases: 13. The CDR3 runs to 18 residues. Germline lookup yields CDR1 LGHNA and CDR2 YNFKEQ. The DNA for the CDR3 is TGTGCCAGCAGCCTCGAACCGGGACAGGAACACGCTGGAAACACCATATATTTT. Translated: CASSLEPGQEHAGNTIYF.

The chain uses TRBV9 and TRBJ1-2, with 10 bases matching TRBD1. This CDR3 has 14 amino acids. The V gene's germline CDR1 is SGDLS and CDR2 YYNGEE. V gave up 4 bases and J gave up 8 bases; unmatched junction bases: 8. DNA of the CDR3: TGTGCCAGCAGCCCAAGGGGGACAGGGGTCGGCTACACCTTC. Residues: CASSPRGTGVGYTF.

This clone appeared once. The sample has other DNA sequences that encode this CDR3 too. The CDR3 region is CASSPGLAGGQETQYF. CDR3 coding DNA: TGCGCCAGCAGCCCTGGACTAGCGGGGGGCCAAGAGACCCAGTACTTC. The chain is built from TRBV5-1 and TRBJ2-5; the match to TRBD2 covers 14 bases. The CDR3 has 16 residues. Germline-derived CDR1 and CDR2 are SGHRS and YFSETQ. The V gene end was trimmed by 4 bases and the J gene end by 1 base; junction bases not matched to a gene: 3.

The V and J genes are TRBV10-2 and TRBJ2-1; 13 bases agree with TRBD2. The CDR3 spans 19 residues. Trimming at V came to 6 bases and at J to 1 base, leaving 12 bases not matched to a gene. CDR1 is WSHSY, CDR2 SAAADI, per germline. CDR3 amino acids: CASRRWSTSGGRSYNEQFF. DNA for the CDR3: TGCGCCAGCAGGAGATGGTCGACTAGCGGGGGGCGGTCCTACAATGAGCAGTTCTTC.

The chain links TRBV6-2 or TRBV6-3 to TRBJ1-1, with D unclear. Trimming pared 0 bases from V and 1 base from J, leaving 6 bases between. The germline gives CDR1 MNHEY, CDR2 SVGEGT. This CDR3 has 14 amino acids. The CDR3 region is CASSYSVENTEAFF. CDR3 nucleotide sequence: TGTGCCAGCAGTTACTCGGTAGAGAACACTGAAGCTTTCTTT.

V and J are TRBV5-1 and TRBJ2-1, with 10 bases fitting TRBD2. With V trimmed by 6 bases and J by 2 bases, 14 bases remained unmatched. CDR1 and CDR2 (germline): SGHRS, YFSETQ. The CDR3 totals 18 residues. CDR3 sequence (DNA): TGCGCCAGCACCTTTAGGAGCGGGAGGGGGTTTCCCTACAATGAGCAGTTCTTC. It specifies CASTFRSGRGFPYNEQFF.

This clone was detected once. The chain recombines TRBV28 with TRBJ1-4, with D perhaps matching TRBD1 (6 bases). Looked up from germline, CDR1 is MDHEN and CDR2 is SYDVKM. The V end was cut by 5 bases, the J end by 10 bases, with 20 bases between. This CDR3 has 15 amino acids. In DNA, the CDR3 is TGTGCCAGCAGTCCGCCCGGGACAAAAAGGGGAAAACTGTTTTTT. Encoded protein: CASSPPGTKRGKLFF.

This rearrangement joins TRBV27 to TRBJ1-2; possibly TRBD1 for D (5 bases). Germline V gene sequence: CDR1 MNHEY, CDR2 SMNVEV (reference sequence). The CDR3 consists of 12 residues. With 5 bases removed from V and 12 bases from J, the gap between germline ends came to 16 bases. CDR3 residues: CASSRKGVGHTF. For the CDR3, the DNA is TGTGCCAGCAGTCGAAAAGGGGTAGGGCACACCTTC.

This clone has only a few counts. The CDR3 DNA is TGTGCCAGCAGCCCCCGGCCCCAGGGAAGCACAGATACGCAGTATTTT. This translates into CASSPRPQGSTDTQYF. V and J are TRBV4-2 and TRBJ2-3, with a possible D match to TRBD1 (5 bases). In germline, CDR1 is LGHNA, CDR2 YNFKEQ. Trimming took off 4 bases at V and 0 bases at J, with 14 bases between the two ends. CDR3 size: 16 residues.

The genes are TRBV25-1 and TRBJ2-3; 11 bases line up with TRBD2. The CDR3 sequence is 16 residues long. Germline V gene data show CDR1 as MGHDK and CDR2 as SYGVNS. V was clipped by 4 bases and J by 4 bases; unmatched bases: 7. For the CDR3, the DNA is TGTGCCAGCAGTGCAGCTCCGGGACTAGCGGCAGATACGCAGTATTTT. This sequence encodes CASSAAPGLAADTQYF.

The chain couples TRBV27 to TRBJ1-2; weak D call: TRBD1 (6 bases). There are 16 residues in the CDR3. Germline V gene data show CDR1 as MNHEY and CDR2 as SMNVEV (reference sequence). Trimming shortened V by 6 bases and J by 5 bases, and 22 bases separated the two germline ends. The CDR3 spells CASRLTTGPKGYGYTF. DNA for the CDR3: TGTGCCAGCAGGTTGACAACAGGGCCTAAGGGGTATGGCTACACCTTC.

This chain uses TRBV5-1 with TRBJ2-7; D is possibly TRBD2 (5 bases). The length of the CDR3 is 13 residues. V was trimmed by 5 bases and J by 5 bases, leaving 14 bases between them. Germline assignment: CDR1 SGHRS and CDR2 YFSETQ. CDR3 DNA sequence: TGCGCCAGCAGAGAACAGCCCGGGGACGAGCAGTACTTC. Its protein product is CASREQPGDEQYF. Supplemented by reference TRBV5-1 and TRBJ2-7, the full variable domain reads KAGVTQTPRYLIKTRGQQVTLSCSPISGHRSVSWYQQTPGQGLQFLFEYFSETQRNKGNFPGRFSGRQFSNSRSEMNVSTLELGDSALYLCASREQPGDEQYFGPGTRLTVT.

The chain uses TRBV27 and TRBJ1-1; maybe TRBD1 (5 bases). V dropped 2 bases and J dropped 0 bases, with 7 bases sitting between them. The germline V gene encodes CDR1 MNHEY and CDR2 SMNVEV (reference sequence). This CDR3 is built from 14 residues. The CDR3 coding sequence is TGTGCCAGCAGTTTACAGGGAATGAACACTGAAGCTTTCTTT. This translates into CASSLQGMNTEAFF.

This clone has just a few counts. The genes are TRBV19 and TRBJ2-6, with 7 bases matching TRBD2. From germline, CDR1 is LNHDA and CDR2 SQIVND (reference sequence). The length of the CDR3 is 15 residues. V gave up 8 bases and J gave up 0 bases; unmatched junction bases: 4. The CDR3 DNA reads as TGTGCCAGTGGGGGGGGAACCTCTGGGGCCAACGTCCTGACTTTC. This sequence encodes CASGGGTSGANVLTF.

The chain couples TRBV29-1 to TRBJ1-1; a weak D match, TRBD1 (6 bases). CDR1 is SQVTM, CDR2 ANQGSEA, per germline. The CDR3 is made up of 10 amino acids. V lost 6 bases, J lost 8 bases, and 10 bases lay in between. The CDR3 nucleotides read TGCAGCGTAACAGGGCCGGAAGCTTTCTTT. It translates to CSVTGPEAFF.

V gene TRBV12-3 or TRBV12-4 combines with J gene TRBJ1-6; 7 positions match TRBD1. The CDR3 length is 13 residues. V trimming: 4 bases; J trimming: 10 bases; junction bases outside the gene matches: 4. The DNA for the CDR3 is TGTGCCAGCAGTTCTCAGGGGGAATCACCCCTCCACTTT. It translates to CASSSQGESPLHF.

The chain is built from TRBV10-1 and TRBJ2-2; D remains ambiguous. The CDR3 spans 14 residues. Between the trimmed V and J ends, which lost 1 base and 5 bases, there was a span of 8 bases. Germline CDR1 reads WNHNN; CDR2 reads SYGVQD (reference sequence). This chain's CDR3 is CASSEFSGTGELFF. The CDR3 DNA reads TGCGCCAGCAGTGAGTTCTCGGGTACCGGGGAGCTGTTTTTT.

This chain connects TRBV30 to TRBJ2-6; 9 positions agree with TRBD1. V trimming: 2 bases; J trimming: 0 bases; junction bases outside the gene matches: 8. This CDR3 spans 18 amino acids. CDR1 and CDR2 (germline): GTSNPN, SVGIG (reference sequence). The CDR3 sequence is CAWSPGTGLISGANVLTF. Here the CDR3 DNA reads TGTGCCTGGAGTCCGGGGACAGGGCTTATCTCTGGGGCCAACGTCCTGACTTTC.

This chain joins TRBV29-1 and TRBJ2-7; a weak D match, TRBD2 (5 bases). CDR1 is SQVTM, CDR2 ANQGSEA, per germline. Trimming shortened V by 4 bases and J by 5 bases, and 9 bases separated the two germline ends. The CDR3 has 11 residues. CDR3 loop: CSVVATNEQYF. The CDR3 bases are TGCAGCGTTGTGGCGACTAACGAGCAGTACTTC.

V gene TRBV3-1 (or the pseudogene TRBV3-2) combines with J gene TRBJ2-2; 8 nucleotides match TRBD1. The CDR3 sequence is 14 residues long. V trimming: 1 base; J trimming: 5 bases; junction bases outside the gene matches: 0. Germline CDR1 and CDR2: LGHDT and YNNKEL (reference sequence). Here the CDR3 reads CASSQGTGTGELFF. In DNA, the CDR3 is TGTGCCAGCAGCCAAGGGACAGGGACCGGGGAGCTGTTTTTT.

The chain is built from TRBV4-1 and TRBJ1-2; D is ambiguous. Germline V lookup: CDR1 MGHRA, CDR2 YSYEKL. The V gene lost 2 bases and the J gene lost 2 bases, with 9 bases spanning the gap. The CDR3 spans 14 residues. CDR3 sequence: CASSQNSKNYGYTF. The CDR3 DNA sequence: TGCGCCAGCAGCCAAAACAGCAAGAACTATGGCTACACCTTC.

This CDR3 is CASSMFGGLNQPQHF. CDR3 bases: TGTGCCAGCAGTATGTTCGGGGGACTCAATCAGCCCCAGCATTTT. The V and J genes are TRBV6-5 and TRBJ1-5, with D perhaps matching TRBD1 (5 bases). The germline V gene has CDR1 MNHEY and CDR2 SVGAGI. The CDR3 consists of 15 residues. Trimming left V 5 bases short and J 3 bases short, with 14 bases between.